This T cell receptor (beta chain) was sequenced for a study of T cells in Graves' hyperthyroidism and ophthalmopathy. Researchers took RNA transcripts and amplified the TCR beta CDR3 regions from them. Initially, a first-round RT-PCR of the TCR CDR3 employed the HTBI primer set. TCRdb re-called the multiplex PCR reads through MiXCR, storing one row per CDR3 protein. Counted here are a few hundred thousand distinct CDR3 sequences, 12% to 15% occurring once; the ten biggest clones make up around 31%. The TCR comes from a woman in her 50s with Graves' hyperthyroidism that later progressed to Graves' ophthalmopathy. The sequenced sample was blood.

The CDR3 DNA reads TGTGCCACCAGTGATCCGGGGCTTTACGAGCAGTACTTC. Residues: CATSDPGLYEQYF. The chain combines TRBV24-1 with TRBJ2-7, with D possibly being TRBD1 or TRBD2 (5 bases each). Trimming took 3 bases from V and 4 from J, leaving 9 bases between them. The CDR3 is 13 residues long. Germline V gives CDR1 KGHDR, CDR2 SFDVKD.